A single sample gave rise to the 25 T cell receptor beta chains below, sequenced in a study of early T cells in non-severe SARS-CoV-2 infection. TCRdb itself ran the 5' RACE reads through MiXCR, one entry per CDR3 protein. The sample lists tens of thousands of distinct CDR3 sequences, 13% to 15% occurring once. The sequencing sample was made of whole blood. The receptors were gathered from an adult who was a healthcare worker with PCR-confirmed SARS-CoV-2 infection or an uninfected control (not recorded which).

The chain carries TRBV12-3 or TRBV12-4 and TRBJ2-7; D is ambiguous. Trimming removed 6 bases at V and 2 bases at J, with 8 bases between. The CDR3 runs 12 residues. The CDR3 reads CASRSDPYEQYF. For the CDR3, the DNA is TGTGCCAGCAGATCTGACCCCTACGAGCAGTACTTC.

This clonotype was seen a handful of times. The chain employs TRBV19 and TRBJ2-5; no clear D gene. The germline gives CDR1 LNHDA, CDR2 SQIVND (reference sequence). Trimming stripped 5 bases from V and 1 base from J, with 14 bases between. The CDR3 extends over 15 amino acids. CDR3 in amino acids: CASSAPETLQETQYF. The CDR3 DNA reads TGTGCCAGTAGTGCCCCTGAGACCCTCCAAGAGACCCAGTACTTC.

The chain couples TRBV9 to TRBJ2-5; D possibly corresponds to TRBD1 (6 bases). The germline gives CDR1 SGDLS, CDR2 YYNGEE. The CDR3 totals 15 residues. The V end was cut by 0 bases, the J end by 1 base, with 10 bases between. The CDR3 here is CASSVVGASQETQYF. The CDR3 DNA reads TGTGCCAGCAGCGTAGTGGGGGCCAGCCAAGAGACCCAGTACTTC.

The CDR3 nucleotides read TGCAGTGCTAGGTCTCGGCTCGGGGGTTCCGACTACGAGCAGTACTTC. Residues: CSARSRLGGSDYEQYF. This chain uses TRBV20-1 with TRBJ2-7; D perhaps matches TRBD2 (6 bases). CDR1 is DFQATT, CDR2 SNEGSKA, per germline (reference sequence). Trimming removed 3 bases at V and 3 bases at J, with 21 bases between. The CDR3 sequence is 16 residues long.

This clonotype was picked up a small number of times. CDR3 sequence: CSVEGTTSGNTIYF. The CDR3, as DNA: TGCAGCGTTGAAGGCACCACCTCTGGAAACACCATATATTTT. The chain recombines TRBV29-1 with TRBJ1-3, with D unresolved. Germline lookup yields CDR1 SQVTM and CDR2 ANQGSEA. V lost 1 base and J lost 0, with 7 bases in between. The CDR3 is 14 residues long.

The CDR3 reads CASSLAFFSEQTNTGELFF. CDR3 sequence (DNA): TGTGCCAGCAGCTTAGCGTTTTTTTCGGAACAGACGAACACCGGGGAGCTGTTTTTT. J is TRBJ2-2 and V is TRBV7-6; D gene uncertain. V lost 0 bases, J lost 0 bases, and 17 bases lay in between. CDR3 length: 19 residues. Germline-derived CDR1 and CDR2 are SGHVS and FNYEAQ.

This clonotype was recorded a few times. The J gene is TRBJ2-1, the V gene TRBV7-2, with D possibly matching TRBD1 (6 bases). This CDR3 contains 14 residues. Germline V gene sequence: CDR1 SGHTA, CDR2 FQGNSA. Trimming left V 7 bases short and J 1 base short, with 11 bases between. The CDR3 sequence: CASNLQGSYNEQFF. CDR3 DNA sequence: TGTGCCAGCAACCTACAGGGATCCTACAATGAGCAGTTCTTC. The entire variable domain, with the rest obtained from reference TRBV7-2 and TRBJ2-1, is as follows: GAGVSQSPSNKVTEKGKDVELRCDPISGHTALYWYRQSLGQGLEFLIYFQGNSAPDKSGLPSDRFSAERTGGSVSTLTIQRTQQEDSAVYLCASNLQGSYNEQFFGPGTRLTVL.

This clonotype was counted between two and nine times. The genes are TRBV27 and TRBJ2-7, with D tentatively TRBD2 (5 bases). Germline CDR1 reads MNHEY; CDR2 reads SMNVEV (reference sequence). CDR3 length: 14 amino acids. Trimming removed 6 bases at V and 5 bases at J, with 17 bases between. This CDR3 reads CASSPRGSGNEQYF. CDR3 coding DNA: TGTGCCAGCAGCCCCCGTGGGAGCGGCAACGAGCAGTACTTC.

This chain links TRBV2 with TRBJ2-7; D call uncertain. Trimming shortened V by 4 bases and J by 6 bases, and 4 bases separated the two germline ends. The CDR3 extends over 10 amino acids. The germline V gene has CDR1 SNHLY and CDR2 FYNNEI. The CDR3 reads CASSGAEQYF. CDR3 bases: TGTGCCAGCAGTGGGGCCGAGCAGTACTTC.

This clonotype was counted only a few times. The chain uses TRBV4-1 and TRBJ2-7, with D perhaps TRBD2 (6 bases). Deletions cut 3 bases from V and 0 bases from J, with 9 bases between. CDR1 and CDR2 (germline): MGHRA, YSYEKL. This CDR3 has 14 residues. This CDR3 is CASSHPGLSYEQYF. Here the CDR3 DNA reads TGCGCCAGCAGCCACCCGGGACTCTCCTACGAGCAGTACTTC.

J is TRBJ2-1 and V is TRBV20-1; perhaps TRBD1 as D (7 bases). Germline V gene lookup returns CDR1 DFQATT and CDR2 SNEGSKA (reference sequence). Deletions cut 4 bases from V and 4 bases from J, with 8 bases between. The CDR3 contains 12 residues. CDR3 sequence: CSATGGYNEQFF. The CDR3 DNA reads TGCAGTGCTACAGGGGGGTACAATGAGCAGTTCTTC.

The chain links TRBV5-1 to TRBJ1-1; TRBD1 aligns across 9 bases. The junction had 7 bases not matched to a gene; V was cut back by 4 bases and J by 0 bases. The CDR3 has 16 residues. CDR1 SGHRS and CDR2 YFSETQ come from the germline V gene. The CDR3 sequence is CASSTAGTGMNTEAFF. CDR3 coding DNA: TGCGCCAGCAGCACTGCCGGGACAGGGATGAACACTGAAGCTTTCTTT.

J is TRBJ2-5 and V is TRBV19; D ambiguous. V was clipped by 3 bases and J by 5 bases, with 4 bases between them. From germline, CDR1 is LNHDA and CDR2 SQIVND (reference sequence). CDR3 size: 11 residues. This CDR3 reads CASSMAETQYF. Here the CDR3 DNA reads TGTGCCAGTAGTATGGCGGAGACCCAGTACTTC.

This clonotype was detected ten times or more. V and J are TRBV11-2 and TRBJ2-3; the D is unclear. Trimming took off 2 bases at V and 6 bases at J, with 12 bases between the two ends. Looked up from germline, CDR1 is SGHAT and CDR2 is FQNNGV. The CDR3 has 14 amino acids. The DNA of the CDR3 is TGTGCCAGCAGCTTAAAGTCGGGTCGCGATACGCAGTATTTT. It encodes CASSLKSGRDTQYF.

The rearrangement uses TRBV25-1 and TRBJ2-7, with no clear D. With 3 bases removed from V and 0 bases from J, the gap between germline ends came to 9 bases. Germline values: CDR1 MGHDK, CDR2 SYGVNS. The length of the CDR3 is 14 residues. The CDR3 DNA sequence: TGTGCCAGCAGTGACCCCCTGGGCTCCTACGAGCAGTACTTC. It encodes CASSDPLGSYEQYF.

The sample holds a few counts of this clonotype. The rearrangement links TRBV10-3 to TRBJ2-1, with D unclear. The CDR3 is 11 amino acids. Germline CDR1 and CDR2: ENHRY and SYGVKD. The ends were cut back, 0 bases at V and 10 bases at J, with 4 bases in the middle. This CDR3 is CAISESYEQFF. CDR3 nucleotides: TGTGCCATCAGTGAGTCATACGAGCAGTTCTTC.

This clonotype showed up just a few times. J is TRBJ1-1 and V is TRBV6-1; no firm D call. The length of the CDR3 is 10 residues. CDR1 and CDR2 (germline): MNHNS, SASEGT. V shed 7 bases and J shed 5 bases, with 5 bases lying between them. The chain's CDR3 is CASMLTEAFF. The CDR3 DNA reads TGTGCCAGCATGCTAACTGAAGCTTTCTTT.

V and J are TRBV11-2 and TRBJ1-1; no clear D gene. Germline V CDR1 and CDR2: SGHAT, FQNNGV. Trimming removed 5 bases from V and 2 bases from J, with 6 bases in between. This CDR3 is 12 amino acids long. This chain's CDR3 is CASSHPNTEAFF. The CDR3 DNA sequence: TGTGCCAGCAGCCACCCCAACACTGAAGCTTTCTTT.

This clonotype has just a few counts. The gene calls are TRBV20-1 and TRBJ2-3, with D unclear. Germline V gene data show CDR1 as DFQATT and CDR2 as SNEGSKA (reference sequence). The CDR3 is made up of 14 amino acids. Between the trimmed V and J ends, which lost 1 base and 0 bases, there was a span of 8 bases. Here the CDR3 reads CSARVFSSTDTQYF. The CDR3 DNA reads TGCAGTGCTAGAGTTTTCTCGAGCACAGATACGCAGTATTTT.

This clonotype has a handful of counts. The chain has TRBV4-1 and TRBJ2-7, with 9 bases aligning to TRBD2. The V gene end was trimmed by 1 base and the J gene end by 9 bases; junction bases not matched to a gene: 10. Germline V CDR1 and CDR2: MGHRA, YSYEKL. CDR3 length equals 15 residues. The CDR3 region has the DNA TGCGCCAGCAGCCAAGCCTTTGGAGCGGGAGGTTTGCAGTACTTC. It codes for CASSQAFGAGGLQYF.

This clonotype occurred once. The chain employs TRBV12-5 and TRBJ1-1; D might be TRBD1 (5 bases). This CDR3 is built from 14 residues. V lost 2 bases and J 1 base, leaving 8 bases between the germline ends. Germline V lookup: CDR1 LGHNT, CDR2 FRNRAP. The CDR3 region is CASGLKGPNTEAFF. CDR3 nucleotide sequence: TGTGCTAGTGGTTTGAAGGGGCCGAACACTGAAGCTTTCTTT.

This clonotype occurred a few times. V and J are TRBV20-1 and TRBJ2-7; D not resolved. Trimming took 0 bases from V and 6 from J, leaving 6 bases between them. The CDR3 sequence is 11 residues long. Germline V gene data show CDR1 as DFQATT and CDR2 as SNEGSKA (reference sequence). The CDR3 is CSAREEPEQYF. The CDR3 bases are TGCAGTGCTAGAGAGGAACCCGAGCAGTACTTC.

Ten or more counts support this clonotype. The rearrangement joins TRBV20-1 to TRBJ2-3, with 8 bases aligning to TRBD2. The CDR3 totals 15 residues. The V segment lost 6 bases and the J segment 3 bases; nucleotides outside the gene matches: 11. CDR1 is DFQATT, CDR2 SNEGSKA, per germline (reference sequence). Here the CDR3 DNA reads TGCAGTGCAAAAAATAGCGGGAAGGGAACAGATACGCAGTATTTT. It specifies CSAKNSGKGTDTQYF.

The chain combines TRBV12-3 or TRBV12-4 with TRBJ1-2; unclear D gene. The CDR3 length is 12 residues. V shed 8 bases and J shed 14 bases, with 21 bases lying between them. CDR3 in amino acids: CASGWETGGATF. CDR3 bases: TGTGCCAGCGGCTGGGAGACGGGCGGAGCTACCTTC.

The chain couples TRBV12-3 or TRBV12-4 to TRBJ2-7, with 8 bases that match TRBD1. The J segment lost 3 bases and the V segment lost 5 bases, leaving 9 bases of the junction unmatched. This CDR3 contains 15 residues. The CDR3 sequence: CASSIGQGGYYEQYF. The CDR3 DNA is TGTGCCAGCAGTATCGGACAGGGTGGTTACTACGAGCAGTACTTC.